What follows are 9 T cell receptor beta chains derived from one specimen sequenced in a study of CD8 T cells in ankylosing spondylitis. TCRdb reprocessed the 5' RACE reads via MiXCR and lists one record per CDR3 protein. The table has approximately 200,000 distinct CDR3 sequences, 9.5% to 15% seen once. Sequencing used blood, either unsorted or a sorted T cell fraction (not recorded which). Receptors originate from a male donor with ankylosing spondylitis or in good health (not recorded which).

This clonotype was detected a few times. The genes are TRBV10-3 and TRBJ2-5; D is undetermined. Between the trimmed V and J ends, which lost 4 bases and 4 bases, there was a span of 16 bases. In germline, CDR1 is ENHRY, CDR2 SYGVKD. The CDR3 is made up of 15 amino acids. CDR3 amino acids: CAISANSDGPETQYF. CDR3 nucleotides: TGTGCCATCAGTGCAAACAGCGATGGGCCAGAGACCCAGTACTTC.

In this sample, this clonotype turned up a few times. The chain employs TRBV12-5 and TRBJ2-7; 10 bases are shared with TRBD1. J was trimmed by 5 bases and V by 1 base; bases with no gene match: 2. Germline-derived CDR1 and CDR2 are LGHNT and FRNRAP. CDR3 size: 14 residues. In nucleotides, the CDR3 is TGTGCTAGTGGTTTGGGGGACAGGGGTAACGAGCAGTACTTC. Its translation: CASGLGDRGNEQYF.

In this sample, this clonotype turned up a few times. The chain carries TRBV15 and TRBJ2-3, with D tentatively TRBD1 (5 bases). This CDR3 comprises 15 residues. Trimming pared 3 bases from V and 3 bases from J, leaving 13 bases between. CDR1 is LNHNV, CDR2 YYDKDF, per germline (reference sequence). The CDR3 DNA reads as TGTGCCACCAGCAGGTCGGCACAGGTAACAGATACGCAGTATTTT. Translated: CATSRSAQVTDTQYF.

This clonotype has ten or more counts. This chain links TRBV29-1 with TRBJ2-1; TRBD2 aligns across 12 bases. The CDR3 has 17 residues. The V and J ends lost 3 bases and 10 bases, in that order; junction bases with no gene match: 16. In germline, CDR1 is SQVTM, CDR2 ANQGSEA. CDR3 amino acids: CSVEHLPPSGGAWEQFF. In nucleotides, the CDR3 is TGCAGCGTTGAGCACCTCCCGCCTAGCGGGGGGGCGTGGGAGCAGTTCTTC.

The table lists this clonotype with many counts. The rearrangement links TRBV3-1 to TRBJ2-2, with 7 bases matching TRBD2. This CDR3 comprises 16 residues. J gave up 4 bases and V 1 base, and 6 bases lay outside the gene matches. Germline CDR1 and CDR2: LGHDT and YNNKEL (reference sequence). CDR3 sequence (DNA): TGTGCCAGCAGCCAAGTGACACCGGGAGGCACCGGGGAGCTGTTTTTT. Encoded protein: CASSQVTPGGTGELFF.

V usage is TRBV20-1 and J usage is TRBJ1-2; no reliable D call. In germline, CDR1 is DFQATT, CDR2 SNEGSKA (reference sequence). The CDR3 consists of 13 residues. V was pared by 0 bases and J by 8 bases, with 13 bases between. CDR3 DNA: TGCAGTGCTAGAGATTCGGGGTCCTACGGCTACACCTTC. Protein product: CSARDSGSYGYTF.

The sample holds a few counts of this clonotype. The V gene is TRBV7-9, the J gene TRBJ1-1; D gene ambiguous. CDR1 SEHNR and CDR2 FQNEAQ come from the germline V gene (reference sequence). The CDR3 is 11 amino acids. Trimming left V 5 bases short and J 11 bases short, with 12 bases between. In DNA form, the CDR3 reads TGTGCCAGCAGCCTGACGGCATGGGCTTTCTTT. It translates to CASSLTAWAFF.

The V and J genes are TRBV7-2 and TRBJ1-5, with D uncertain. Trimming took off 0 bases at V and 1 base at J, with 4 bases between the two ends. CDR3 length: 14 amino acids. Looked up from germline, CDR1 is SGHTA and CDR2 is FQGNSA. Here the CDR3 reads CASSLAPSNQPQHF. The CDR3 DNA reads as TGTGCCAGCAGCTTAGCCCCAAGCAATCAGCCCCAGCATTTT. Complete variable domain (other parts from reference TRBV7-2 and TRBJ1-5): GAGVSQSPSNKVTEKGKDVELRCDPISGHTALYWYRQSLGQGLEFLIYFQGNSAPDKSGLPSDRFSAERTGGSVSTLTIQRTQQEDSAVYLCASSLAPSNQPQHFGDGTRLSIL.

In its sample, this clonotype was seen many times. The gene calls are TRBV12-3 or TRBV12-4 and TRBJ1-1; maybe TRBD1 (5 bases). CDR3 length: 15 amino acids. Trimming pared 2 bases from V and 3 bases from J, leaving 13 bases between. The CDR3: CASSLWGSGYTEAFF. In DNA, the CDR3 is TGTGCCAGCAGTTTATGGGGGAGCGGGTACACTGAAGCTTTCTTT.